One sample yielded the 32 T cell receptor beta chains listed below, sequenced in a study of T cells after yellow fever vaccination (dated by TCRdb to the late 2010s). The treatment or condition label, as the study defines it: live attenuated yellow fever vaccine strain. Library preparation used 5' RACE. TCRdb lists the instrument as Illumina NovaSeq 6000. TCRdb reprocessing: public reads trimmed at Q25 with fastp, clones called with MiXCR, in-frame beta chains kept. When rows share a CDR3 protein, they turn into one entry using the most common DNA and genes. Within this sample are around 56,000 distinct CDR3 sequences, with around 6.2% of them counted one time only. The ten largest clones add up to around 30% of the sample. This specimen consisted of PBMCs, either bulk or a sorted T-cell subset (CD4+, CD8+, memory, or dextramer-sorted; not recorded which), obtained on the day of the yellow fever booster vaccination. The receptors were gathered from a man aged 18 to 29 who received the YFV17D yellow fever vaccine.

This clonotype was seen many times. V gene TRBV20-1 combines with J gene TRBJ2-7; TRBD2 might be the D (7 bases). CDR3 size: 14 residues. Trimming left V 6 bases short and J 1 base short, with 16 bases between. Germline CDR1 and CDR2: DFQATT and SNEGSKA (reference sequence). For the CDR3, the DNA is TGCAGTGCCACAGGGAGGGCAGGTTCCTACGAGCAGTACGTC. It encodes CSATGRAGSYEQYV.

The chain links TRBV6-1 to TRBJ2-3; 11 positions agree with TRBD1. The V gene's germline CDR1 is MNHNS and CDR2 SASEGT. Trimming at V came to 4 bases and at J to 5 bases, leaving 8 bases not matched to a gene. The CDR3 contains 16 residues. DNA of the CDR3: TGTGCCAGCAGTGCCCGGGACAGGGGGTTAGGAGATACGCAGTATTTT. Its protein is CASSARDRGLGDTQYF.

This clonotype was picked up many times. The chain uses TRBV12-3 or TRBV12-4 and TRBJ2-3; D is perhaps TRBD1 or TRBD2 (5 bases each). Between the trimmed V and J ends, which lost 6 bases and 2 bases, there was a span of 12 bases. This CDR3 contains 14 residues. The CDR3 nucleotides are TGTGCCAGCAGCCCTATCGGGACCACAGATACGCAGTATTTT. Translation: CASSPIGTTDTQYF.

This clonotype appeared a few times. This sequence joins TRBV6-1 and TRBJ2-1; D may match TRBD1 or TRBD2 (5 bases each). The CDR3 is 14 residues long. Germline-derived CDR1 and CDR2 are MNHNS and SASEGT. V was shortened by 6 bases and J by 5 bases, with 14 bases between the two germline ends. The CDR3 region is CASRKEGLNNEQFF. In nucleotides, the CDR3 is TGTGCCAGCAGGAAAGAGGGGTTGAACAATGAGCAGTTCTTC.

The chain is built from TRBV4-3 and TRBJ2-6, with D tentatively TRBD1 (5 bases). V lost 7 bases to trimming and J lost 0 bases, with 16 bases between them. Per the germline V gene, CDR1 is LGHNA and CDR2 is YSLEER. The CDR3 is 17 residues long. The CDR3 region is CASTQGARGSGANVLTF. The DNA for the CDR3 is TGCGCCAGCACACAAGGGGCCCGAGGCTCTGGGGCCAACGTCCTGACTTTC.

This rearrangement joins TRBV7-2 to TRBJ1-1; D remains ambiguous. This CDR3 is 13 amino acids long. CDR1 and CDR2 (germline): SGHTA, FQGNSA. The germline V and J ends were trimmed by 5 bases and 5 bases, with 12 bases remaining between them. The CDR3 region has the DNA TGTGCCAGCAGCCCGACGACGGGGACTGAAGCTTTCTTT. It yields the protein CASSPTTGTEAFF. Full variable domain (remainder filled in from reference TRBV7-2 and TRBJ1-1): GAGVSQSPSNKVTEKGKDVELRCDPISGHTALYWYRQSLGQGLEFLIYFQGNSAPDKSGLPSDRFSAERTGGSVSTLTIQRTQQEDSAVYLCASSPTTGTEAFFGQGTRLTVV.

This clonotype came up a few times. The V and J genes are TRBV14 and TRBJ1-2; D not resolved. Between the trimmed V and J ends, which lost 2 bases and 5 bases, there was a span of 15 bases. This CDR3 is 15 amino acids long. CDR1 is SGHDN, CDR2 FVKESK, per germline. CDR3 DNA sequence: TGTGCCAGCAGCCAACAACCGGGAGGGTGGTATGGCTACACCTTC. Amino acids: CASSQQPGGWYGYTF.

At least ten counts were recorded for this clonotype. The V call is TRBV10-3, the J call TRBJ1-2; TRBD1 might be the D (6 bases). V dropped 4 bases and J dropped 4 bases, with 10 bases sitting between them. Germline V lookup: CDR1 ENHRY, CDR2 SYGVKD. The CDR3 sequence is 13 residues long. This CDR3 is CAISGTGTYGYTF. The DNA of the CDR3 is TGTGCCATCAGTGGTACAGGGACCTATGGCTACACCTTC.

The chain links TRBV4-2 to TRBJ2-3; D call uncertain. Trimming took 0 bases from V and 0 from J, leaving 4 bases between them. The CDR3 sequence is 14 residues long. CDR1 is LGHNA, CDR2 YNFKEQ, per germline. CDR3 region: CASSQDRSTDTQYF. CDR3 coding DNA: TGTGCCAGCAGCCAAGATCGTAGCACAGATACGCAGTATTTT.

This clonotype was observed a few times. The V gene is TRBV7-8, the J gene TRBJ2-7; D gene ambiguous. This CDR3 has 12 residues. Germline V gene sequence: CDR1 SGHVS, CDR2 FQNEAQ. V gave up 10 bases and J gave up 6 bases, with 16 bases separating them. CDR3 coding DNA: TGTGCCAACGTTGAGGCCTCGGGCGAGCAGTACTTC. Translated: CANVEASGEQYF.

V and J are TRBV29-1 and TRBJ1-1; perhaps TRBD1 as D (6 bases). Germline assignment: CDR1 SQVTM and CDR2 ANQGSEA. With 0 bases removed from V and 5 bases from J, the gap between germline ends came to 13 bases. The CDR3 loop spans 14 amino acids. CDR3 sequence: CSVEDGGGITEAFF. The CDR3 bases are TGCAGCGTTGAAGACGGAGGGGGGATAACTGAAGCTTTCTTT.

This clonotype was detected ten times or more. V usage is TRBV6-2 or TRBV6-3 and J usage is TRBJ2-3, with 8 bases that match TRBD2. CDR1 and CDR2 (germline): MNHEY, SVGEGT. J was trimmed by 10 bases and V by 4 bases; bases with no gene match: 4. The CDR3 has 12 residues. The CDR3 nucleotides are TGTGCCAGCAGTTCCAGCGGGGGCCCGCAGTATTTT. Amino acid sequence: CASSSSGGPQYF.

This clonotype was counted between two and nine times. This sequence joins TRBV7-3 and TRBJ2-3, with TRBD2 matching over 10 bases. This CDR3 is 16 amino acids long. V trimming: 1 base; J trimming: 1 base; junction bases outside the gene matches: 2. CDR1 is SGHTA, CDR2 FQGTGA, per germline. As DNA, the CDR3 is TGTGCCAGCAGCTTAATTACTAGCGGGGGCACAGATACGCAGTATTTT. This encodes CASSLITSGGTDTQYF.

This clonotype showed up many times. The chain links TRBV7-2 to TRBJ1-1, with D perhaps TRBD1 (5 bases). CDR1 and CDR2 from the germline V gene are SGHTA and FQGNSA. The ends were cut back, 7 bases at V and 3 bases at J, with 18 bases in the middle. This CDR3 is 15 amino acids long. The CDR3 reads CASTRRGPWDTEAFF. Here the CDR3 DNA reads TGTGCCAGCACCCGGAGGGGTCCATGGGACACTGAAGCTTTCTTT.

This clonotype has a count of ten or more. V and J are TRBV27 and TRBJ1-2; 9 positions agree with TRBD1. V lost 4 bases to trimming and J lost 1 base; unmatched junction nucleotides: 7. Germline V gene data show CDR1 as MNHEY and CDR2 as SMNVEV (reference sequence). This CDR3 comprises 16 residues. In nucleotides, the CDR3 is TGTGCCAGCAGTTGGACAGGGGCGTCCTTTAACTATGGCTACACCTTC. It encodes CASSWTGASFNYGYTF.

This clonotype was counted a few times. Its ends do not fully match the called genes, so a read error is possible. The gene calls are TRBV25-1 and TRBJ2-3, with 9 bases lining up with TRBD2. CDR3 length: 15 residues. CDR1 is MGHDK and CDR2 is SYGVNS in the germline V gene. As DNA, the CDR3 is TGTGCCAGCAGTGAGGGGGCTAGCGGGGCCTCAGGTATTAAATTT. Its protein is CASSEGASGASGIKF. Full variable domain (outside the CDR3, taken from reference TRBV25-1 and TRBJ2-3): EADIYQTPRYLVIGTGKKITLECSQTMGHDKMYWYQQDPGMELHLIHYSYGVNSTEKGDLSSESTVSRIRTEHFPLTLESARPSHTSQYLCASSEGASGASGIKFGPGTRLTVL.

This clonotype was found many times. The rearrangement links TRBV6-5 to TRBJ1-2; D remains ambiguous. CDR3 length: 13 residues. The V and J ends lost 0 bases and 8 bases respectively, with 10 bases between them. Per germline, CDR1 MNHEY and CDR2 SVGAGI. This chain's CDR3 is CASSYSTGIGYTF. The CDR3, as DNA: TGTGCCAGCAGTTACTCGACTGGGATAGGCTACACCTTC.

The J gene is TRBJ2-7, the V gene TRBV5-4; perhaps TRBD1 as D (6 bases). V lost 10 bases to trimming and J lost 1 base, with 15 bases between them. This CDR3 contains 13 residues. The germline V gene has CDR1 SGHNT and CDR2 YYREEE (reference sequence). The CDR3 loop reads CAVHPQGSYEQYV. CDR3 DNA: TGTGCCGTACACCCACAGGGTTCCTACGAGCAGTACGTC.

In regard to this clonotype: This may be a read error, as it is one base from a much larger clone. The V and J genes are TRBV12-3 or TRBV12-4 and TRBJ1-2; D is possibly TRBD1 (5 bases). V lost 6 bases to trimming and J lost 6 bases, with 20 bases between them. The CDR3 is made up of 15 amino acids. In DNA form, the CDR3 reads TGTGCCAGCAGCCAAGGAAGGGGTAGGGACGATGGCTACACCTTC. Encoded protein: CASSQGRGRDDGYTF.

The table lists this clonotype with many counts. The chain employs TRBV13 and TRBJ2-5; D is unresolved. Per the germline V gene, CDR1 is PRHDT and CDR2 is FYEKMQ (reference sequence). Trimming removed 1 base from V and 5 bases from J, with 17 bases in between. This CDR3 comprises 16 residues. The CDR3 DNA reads TGTGCCAGCAGCTTAGCCCCAGAGTTGTTTAACGAGACCCAGTACTTC. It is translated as CASSLAPELFNETQYF.

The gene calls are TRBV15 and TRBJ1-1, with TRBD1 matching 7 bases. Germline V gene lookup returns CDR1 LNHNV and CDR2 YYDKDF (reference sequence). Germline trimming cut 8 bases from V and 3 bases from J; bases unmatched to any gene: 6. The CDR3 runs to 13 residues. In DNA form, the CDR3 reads TGTGCCACCCAATCCACAGGGGACACTGAAGCTTTCTTT. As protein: CATQSTGDTEAFF.

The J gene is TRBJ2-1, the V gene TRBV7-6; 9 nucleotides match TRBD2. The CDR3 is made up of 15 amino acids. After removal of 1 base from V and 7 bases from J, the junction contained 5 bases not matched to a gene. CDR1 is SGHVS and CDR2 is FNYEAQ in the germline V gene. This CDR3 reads CASSLVAGGYNEQFF. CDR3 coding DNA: TGTGCCAGCAGCTTAGTTGCGGGGGGGTATAATGAGCAGTTCTTC.

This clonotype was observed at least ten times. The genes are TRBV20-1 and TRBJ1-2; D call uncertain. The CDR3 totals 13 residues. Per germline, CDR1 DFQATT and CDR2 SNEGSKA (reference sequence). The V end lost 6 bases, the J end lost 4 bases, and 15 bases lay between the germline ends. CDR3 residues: CSAPDGRSYGYTF. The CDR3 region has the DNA TGCAGTGCACCCGATGGACGGTCCTATGGCTACACCTTC.

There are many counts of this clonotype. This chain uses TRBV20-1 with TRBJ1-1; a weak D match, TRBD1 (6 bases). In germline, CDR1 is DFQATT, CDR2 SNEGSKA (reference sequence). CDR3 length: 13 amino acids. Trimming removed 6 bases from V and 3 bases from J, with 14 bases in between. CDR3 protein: CSAGGRTDTEAFF. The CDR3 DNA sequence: TGCAGTGCCGGGGGGCGGACGGACACTGAAGCTTTCTTT.

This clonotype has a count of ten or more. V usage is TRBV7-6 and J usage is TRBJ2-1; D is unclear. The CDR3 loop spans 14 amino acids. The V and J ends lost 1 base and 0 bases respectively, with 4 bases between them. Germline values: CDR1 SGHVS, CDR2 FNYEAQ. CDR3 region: CASSLGGSYNEQFF. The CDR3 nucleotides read TGTGCCAGCAGCTTAGGAGGCTCCTACAATGAGCAGTTCTTC.

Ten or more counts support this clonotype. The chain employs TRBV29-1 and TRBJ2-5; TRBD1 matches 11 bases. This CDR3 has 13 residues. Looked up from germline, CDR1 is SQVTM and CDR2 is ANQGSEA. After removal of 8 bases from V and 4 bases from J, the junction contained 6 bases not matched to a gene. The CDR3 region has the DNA TGCAGCTTTGGACAGGGGGCCGTAGAGACCCAGTACTTC. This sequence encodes CSFGQGAVETQYF.

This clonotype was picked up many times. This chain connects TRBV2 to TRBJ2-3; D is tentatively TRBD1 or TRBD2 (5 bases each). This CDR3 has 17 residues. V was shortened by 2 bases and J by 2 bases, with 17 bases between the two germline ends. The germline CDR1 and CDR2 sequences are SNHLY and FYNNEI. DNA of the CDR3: TGTGCCAGCAGTGAATTTGGGACGGAGGCGATCACAGATACGCAGTATTTT. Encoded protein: CASSEFGTEAITDTQYF.

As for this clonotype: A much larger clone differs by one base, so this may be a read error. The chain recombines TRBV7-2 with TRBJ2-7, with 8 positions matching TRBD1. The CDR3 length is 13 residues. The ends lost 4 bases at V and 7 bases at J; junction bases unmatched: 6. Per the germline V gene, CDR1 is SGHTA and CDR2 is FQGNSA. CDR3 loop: CASSSRQGREQYF. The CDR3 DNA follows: TGTGCCAGCAGCTCCAGACAGGGGCGGGAGCAGTACTTC.

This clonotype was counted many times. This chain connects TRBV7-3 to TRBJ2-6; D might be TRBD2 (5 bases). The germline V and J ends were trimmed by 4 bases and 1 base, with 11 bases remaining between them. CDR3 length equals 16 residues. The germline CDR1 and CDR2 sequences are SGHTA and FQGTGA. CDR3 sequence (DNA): TGTGCCAGCAGCTATGGACTGAAATCTGGGGCCAACGTCCTGACTTTC. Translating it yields CASSYGLKSGANVLTF.

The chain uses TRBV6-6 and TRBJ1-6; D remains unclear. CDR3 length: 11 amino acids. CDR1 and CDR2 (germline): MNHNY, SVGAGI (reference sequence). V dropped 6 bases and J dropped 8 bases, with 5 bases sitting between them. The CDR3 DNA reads TGTGCCAGCAGCTCCTATTCACCCCTCCACTTT. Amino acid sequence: CASSSYSPLHF.

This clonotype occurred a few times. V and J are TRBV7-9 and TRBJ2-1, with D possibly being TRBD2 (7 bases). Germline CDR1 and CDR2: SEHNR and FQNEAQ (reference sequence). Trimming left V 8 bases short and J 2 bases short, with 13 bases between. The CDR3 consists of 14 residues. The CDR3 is CASGSGGAYNEQFF. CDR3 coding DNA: TGTGCCAGCGGATCGGGGGGCGCCTACAATGAGCAGTTCTTC.

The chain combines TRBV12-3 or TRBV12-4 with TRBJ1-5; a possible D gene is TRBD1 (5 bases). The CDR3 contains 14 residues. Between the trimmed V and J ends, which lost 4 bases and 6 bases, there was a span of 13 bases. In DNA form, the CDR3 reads TGTGCCAGCAGTTCCGGGGCATGGGGTCAGCCCCAGCATTTT. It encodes CASSSGAWGQPQHF.